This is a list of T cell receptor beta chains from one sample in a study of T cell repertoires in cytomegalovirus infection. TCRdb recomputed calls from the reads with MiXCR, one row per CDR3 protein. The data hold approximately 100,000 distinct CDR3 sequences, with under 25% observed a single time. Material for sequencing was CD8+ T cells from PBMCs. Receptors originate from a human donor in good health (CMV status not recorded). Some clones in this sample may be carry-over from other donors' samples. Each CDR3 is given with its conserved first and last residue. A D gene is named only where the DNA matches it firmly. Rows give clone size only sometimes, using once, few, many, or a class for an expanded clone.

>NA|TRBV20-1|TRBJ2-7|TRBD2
TGCAGTGCTAGCCCGGGAGGTCGCGACGAGCAGTACTTC
CSASPGGRDEQYF
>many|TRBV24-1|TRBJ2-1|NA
TGTGCCACCAGTGATGAAACCGGCGTGAGCTCCTACAATGAGCAGTTCTTC
CATSDETGVSSYNEQFF
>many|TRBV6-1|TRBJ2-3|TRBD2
TGTGCCAGCACAACGGGACTAGGCACAGATACGCAGTATTTT
CASTTGLGTDTQYF
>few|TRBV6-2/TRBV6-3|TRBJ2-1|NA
TGTGCCAGCAGTTACTTCCTTTACAATGAGCAGTTCTTC
CASSYFLYNEQFF
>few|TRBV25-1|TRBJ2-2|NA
TGTGCCAGCAGTGTCGGGAACACCGGGGAGCTGTTTTTT
CASSVGNTGELFF
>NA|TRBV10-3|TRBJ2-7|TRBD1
TGTGCCATCAGTCCACAGGGGGACTACGAGCAGTACTTC
CAISPQGDYEQYF
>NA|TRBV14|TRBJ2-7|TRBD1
TGTGCCAGCAGCGGCGAGACAGGGGAAGAGCAGTACTTC
CASSGETGEEQYF
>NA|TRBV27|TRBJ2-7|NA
TGTGCCAGCAGCCTCAATTGGGCCTCACACGAGCAGTACTTC
CASSLNWASHEQYF
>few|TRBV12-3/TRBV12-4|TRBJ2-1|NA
TGTGCCAGCAGCCACGAAGGGGGCTCCTACAATGAGCAGTTCTTC
CASSHEGGSYNEQFF
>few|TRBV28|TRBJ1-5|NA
TGTGCCAGCAGTCGGAGTTTGGCAGTCCAAGGCAATCAGCCCCAGCATTTT
CASSRSLAVQGNQPQHF
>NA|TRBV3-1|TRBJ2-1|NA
TGTGCCAGCAGCCAAGACGCTTTGTTCGAGGGGGGGTCACCCTACAATGAGCAGTTCTTC
CASSQDALFEGGSPYNEQFF
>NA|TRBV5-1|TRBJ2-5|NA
TGCGCCAGCAGGACAGGATACGAAGAGACCCAGTACTTC
CASRTGYEETQYF
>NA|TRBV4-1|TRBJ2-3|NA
TGCGCCAGCAGCCAAGCCCTCCCAGATACGCAGTATTTT
CASSQALPDTQYF
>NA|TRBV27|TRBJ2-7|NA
TGTGCCAGCAGTTTGGCTGGGACACTCTTTAACGAGCAGTACTTC
CASSLAGTLFNEQYF
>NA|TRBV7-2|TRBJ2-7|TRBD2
TGTACCAGAAGCCCAGGGACTAGCGGGAGTGACGAGCAGTACTTC
CTRSPGTSGSDEQYF
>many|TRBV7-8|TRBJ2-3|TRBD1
TGTGCCAGCAGCTTACCCCCGGGGACAGGGAAACCAGATACGCAGTATTTT
CASSLPPGTGKPDTQYF
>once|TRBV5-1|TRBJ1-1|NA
TGCGCCAGCAACTTGGCGGCAGTAATGAACACTGAAGCTTTCTTT
CASNLAAVMNTEAFF
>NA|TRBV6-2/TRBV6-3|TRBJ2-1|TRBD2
TGTGCCAGCAGTCAGGGACTAGCGCTTGATGAGCAGTTCTTC
CASSQGLALDEQFF
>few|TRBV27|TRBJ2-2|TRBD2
TGTGCCAGCAGTTTGGGAGCGGGGGGGATAACCGGGGAGCTGTTTTTT
CASSLGAGGITGELFF
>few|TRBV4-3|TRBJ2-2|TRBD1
TGCGCCAGCAGCCAACCGGGACAGGGGTGGACCGGGGAGCTGTTTTTT
CASSQPGQGWTGELFF
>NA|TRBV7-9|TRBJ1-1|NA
TGTGCCAGCAGCCACAGGAACACTGAAGCTTTCTTT
CASSHRNTEAFF
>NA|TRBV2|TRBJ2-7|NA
TGTGCCAGCAGTGAAGCGTCTCTAGGCGAGCAGTACTTC
CASSEASLGEQYF
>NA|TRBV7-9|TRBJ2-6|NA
TGTGCCAGCAGCTCCTCCCAGGGGTCAGGGGCCAACGTCCTGACTTTC
CASSSSQGSGANVLTF
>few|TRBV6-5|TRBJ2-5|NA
TGTGCCAGCAGTTATTTGGGGAAGACCCAGTACTTC
CASSYLGKTQYF
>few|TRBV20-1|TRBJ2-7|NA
TGCAGTGCTAGAGATTCTGTGCGGGACTCCTACGAGCAGTACTTC
CSARDSVRDSYEQYF
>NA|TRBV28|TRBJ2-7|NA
TGTGCCAGCAGTTTATCCAGCCGACGCGAGCAGTACTTC
CASSLSSRREQYF
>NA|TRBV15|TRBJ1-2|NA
TGTGCCACCAGCAGAGAGTGGAACGGAGACTATGGCTACACCTTC
CATSREWNGDYGYTF
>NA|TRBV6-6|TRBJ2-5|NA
TGTGCCAGCAATCTAGGTTTCGAGACCCAGTACTTC
CASNLGFETQYF
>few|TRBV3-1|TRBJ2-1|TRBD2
TGTGCCAGCAGCCAAGCGGGGGGATTGGATGAGCAGTTCTTC
CASSQAGGLDEQFF
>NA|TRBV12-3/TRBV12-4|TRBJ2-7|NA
TGTGCCAGCAGTCTGGATACCTACGAGCAGTACTTC
CASSLDTYEQYF
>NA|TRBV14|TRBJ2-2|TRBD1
TGTGGCAGCAGCCAAGATACGCAGGGGGCGTACACCGGGGAGCTGTTTTTT
CGSSQDTQGAYTGELFF
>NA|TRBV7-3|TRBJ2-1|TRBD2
TGTGCCAGCAGCTTAAATGGACTAGCGGGCCATGAGCAGTTCTTC
CASSLNGLAGHEQFF
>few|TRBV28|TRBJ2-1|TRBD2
TGTGCCAGCAGCCGGGGGGGTGGTGAGCAGTTCTTC
CASSRGGGEQFF
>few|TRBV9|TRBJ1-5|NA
TGTGCCAGCAGCGTAGAGGCCAGGGTCGATCAGCCCCAGCATTTT
CASSVEARVDQPQHF
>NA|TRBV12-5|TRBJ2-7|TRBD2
TGTGCTAGTGGTTTGGTAAGCGGGAGCTCCTACGAGCAGTACTTC
CASGLVSGSSYEQYF
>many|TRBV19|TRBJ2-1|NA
TGTGCCAGTAGTAGTATCAAGTATGAGCAGTTCTTC
CASSSIKYEQFF
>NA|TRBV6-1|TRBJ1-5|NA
TGTGCCAGCAGTGAAGTCGGGCCTAGCAATCAGCCCCAGCATTTT
CASSEVGPSNQPQHF
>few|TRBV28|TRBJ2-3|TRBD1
TGTGCCAGTAGTACCGGACAGGGGGCAGATACGCAGTATTTT
CASSTGQGADTQYF
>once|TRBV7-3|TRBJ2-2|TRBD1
TGTGCCAGCAGCTTAACCCCGGACAGGGCGAACACCGGGGAGCTGTTTTTT
CASSLTPDRANTGELFF
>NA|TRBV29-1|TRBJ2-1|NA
TGCAGCGCCGTGCCTCCGAACAATGAGCAGTTCTTC
CSAVPPNNEQFF
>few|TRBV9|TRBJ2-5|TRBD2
TGTGCCAGCAGCCGGACTAGCGGAGGGCGGGAGACCCAGTACTTC
CASSRTSGGRETQYF